The rows below give T cell receptor beta chains drawn from one sample of a study of identical twins. TCRdb reanalysed the 5' RACE reads using MiXCR and keeps one entry per CDR3 protein. The sample carries hundreds of thousands of distinct CDR3 sequences, roughly 12% recorded once. The data were also submitted as part of a second study, on yellow fever vaccine responses in identical twins.

Sequencing input: PBMCs. The receptors were sampled from a woman aged 18-29 years in good health. The CDR3 runs from the conserved cysteine through the conserved F or W. The D gene is left open where the match is weak. Clone size, where shown, is once, few, many, or a class for clones that have expanded.

j_gene: TRBJ2-3
v_gene: TRBV10-3
d_gene: .
abundance: .
CDR3nt: TGTGCCGCCGGAGGTCGGGGCACAGATACGCAGTATTTT
CDR3aa: CAAGGRGTDTQYF

j_gene: TRBJ2-5
v_gene: TRBV5-1
d_gene: TRBD1
abundance: .
CDR3nt: TGCGCCAGCAGCTTATCCCCGACAGGGGGCATGGAGACCCAGTACTTC
CDR3aa: CASSLSPTGGMETQYF

j_gene: TRBJ1-4
v_gene: TRBV3-1
d_gene: .
abundance: .
CDR3nt: TGTGCCAGCAGCTCAAGATCCCTTACGTCTAATGAAAAACTGTTTTTT
CDR3aa: CASSSRSLTSNEKLFF

j_gene: TRBJ2-1
v_gene: TRBV12-5
d_gene: TRBD1
abundance: .
CDR3nt: TGTGCTAGTGGTCTGGGGGGGACAGGGCGAAATGAGCAGTTCTTC
CDR3aa: CASGLGGTGRNEQFF

j_gene: TRBJ2-3
v_gene: TRBV14
d_gene: .
abundance: few
CDR3nt: TGTGCCAGCAGCCAAGAGCGTTCAGATACGCAGTATTTT
CDR3aa: CASSQERSDTQYF

j_gene: TRBJ1-1
v_gene: TRBV12-3/TRBV12-4
d_gene: .
abundance: many
CDR3nt: TGTGCCAGCAGCAGGGGTCTGAACACTGAAGCTTTCTTT
CDR3aa: CASSRGLNTEAFF

j_gene: TRBJ2-7
v_gene: TRBV7-8
d_gene: .
abundance: .
CDR3nt: TGTGCCAGCAGCGCCTCAACAGGGTCCTACGAGCAGTACTTC
CDR3aa: CASSASTGSYEQYF

j_gene: TRBJ1-2
v_gene: TRBV29-1
d_gene: .
abundance: few
CDR3nt: TGCAGCGTTTCTCTATCCGGGGGCTACACCTTC
CDR3aa: CSVSLSGGYTF

j_gene: TRBJ1-6
v_gene: TRBV20-1
d_gene: .
abundance: .
CDR3nt: TGCAGTGCTCCCGTCAGGGGAAATAATTCACCCCTCCACTTT
CDR3aa: CSAPVRGNNSPLHF

j_gene: TRBJ2-1
v_gene: TRBV11-3
d_gene: .
abundance: few
CDR3nt: TGTGCCAGCAGCTTAATGATGGGCGATGAGCAGTTCTTC
CDR3aa: CASSLMMGDEQFF

j_gene: TRBJ2-3
v_gene: TRBV4-1
d_gene: .
abundance: few
CDR3nt: TGCGCCAGCAGCCAAGGACCGAGCTTAGGCACAGATACGCAGTATTTT
CDR3aa: CASSQGPSLGTDTQYF

j_gene: TRBJ2-3
v_gene: TRBV20-1
d_gene: TRBD2
abundance: .
CDR3nt: TGCAGTGCTAGCGGGAGGCTTCCCACAGATACGCAGTATTTT
CDR3aa: CSASGRLPTDTQYF

j_gene: TRBJ2-7
v_gene: TRBV5-1
d_gene: .
abundance: few
CDR3nt: TGCGCCAGCAGCTTGTATAGTCAAGCCTACGAGCAGTACTTC
CDR3aa: CASSLYSQAYEQYF

j_gene: TRBJ2-5
v_gene: TRBV7-8
d_gene: .
abundance: few
CDR3nt: TGTGCCAGCAGCTTAGTGAGGGGGAGGGACGTTGGAGAGACCCAGTACTTC
CDR3aa: CASSLVRGRDVGETQYF

j_gene: TRBJ2-1
v_gene: TRBV5-1
d_gene: .
abundance: few
CDR3nt: TGCGCCAGCAGCCACCAAGAACTAGCTCCTTGGAATGAGCAGTTCTTC
CDR3aa: CASSHQELAPWNEQFF

j_gene: TRBJ2-1
v_gene: TRBV5-1
d_gene: .
abundance: many
CDR3nt: TGCGCCAGCCAACTAGATAGTGAGCAGTTCTTC
CDR3aa: CASQLDSEQFF

j_gene: TRBJ2-3
v_gene: TRBV12-3/TRBV12-4
d_gene: TRBD2
abundance: few
CDR3nt: TGTGCCAGCAGCTACAATAGCGGGGGGACAACAGATACGCAGTATTTT
CDR3aa: CASSYNSGGTTDTQYF

j_gene: TRBJ1-1
v_gene: TRBV7-9
d_gene: .
abundance: few
CDR3nt: TGTGCCAGCAGCACTTGGGATTTGATGGGTAATGAAGCTTTCTTT
CDR3aa: CASSTWDLMGNEAFF

j_gene: TRBJ1-5
v_gene: TRBV6-2/TRBV6-3
d_gene: .
abundance: .
CDR3nt: TGTGCCAGCAGTTACGGGGGGGCAGGCAATCAGCCCCAGCATTTT
CDR3aa: CASSYGGAGNQPQHF

j_gene: TRBJ1-1
v_gene: TRBV20-1
d_gene: TRBD1
abundance: .
CDR3nt: TGCAGTGCTAGGGACAGGGCGAACACTGAAGCTTTCTTT
CDR3aa: CSARDRANTEAFF

j_gene: TRBJ2-7
v_gene: TRBV16
d_gene: TRBD2
abundance: many
CDR3nt: TGTGCCAGCAGTAAAGCGGGGAGCTCCTACGAGCAGTACTTC
CDR3aa: CASSKAGSSYEQYF

j_gene: TRBJ2-7
v_gene: TRBV2
d_gene: TRBD2
abundance: once
CDR3nt: TGTGCCAGTAACGGGGGGGAGCAGTACTTC
CDR3aa: CASNGGEQYF

j_gene: TRBJ2-3
v_gene: TRBV19
d_gene: TRBD2
abundance: once
CDR3nt: TGTGCCAGTAGCCCTATAGCGGGTCATAGCACAGATACGCAGTATTTT
CDR3aa: CASSPIAGHSTDTQYF